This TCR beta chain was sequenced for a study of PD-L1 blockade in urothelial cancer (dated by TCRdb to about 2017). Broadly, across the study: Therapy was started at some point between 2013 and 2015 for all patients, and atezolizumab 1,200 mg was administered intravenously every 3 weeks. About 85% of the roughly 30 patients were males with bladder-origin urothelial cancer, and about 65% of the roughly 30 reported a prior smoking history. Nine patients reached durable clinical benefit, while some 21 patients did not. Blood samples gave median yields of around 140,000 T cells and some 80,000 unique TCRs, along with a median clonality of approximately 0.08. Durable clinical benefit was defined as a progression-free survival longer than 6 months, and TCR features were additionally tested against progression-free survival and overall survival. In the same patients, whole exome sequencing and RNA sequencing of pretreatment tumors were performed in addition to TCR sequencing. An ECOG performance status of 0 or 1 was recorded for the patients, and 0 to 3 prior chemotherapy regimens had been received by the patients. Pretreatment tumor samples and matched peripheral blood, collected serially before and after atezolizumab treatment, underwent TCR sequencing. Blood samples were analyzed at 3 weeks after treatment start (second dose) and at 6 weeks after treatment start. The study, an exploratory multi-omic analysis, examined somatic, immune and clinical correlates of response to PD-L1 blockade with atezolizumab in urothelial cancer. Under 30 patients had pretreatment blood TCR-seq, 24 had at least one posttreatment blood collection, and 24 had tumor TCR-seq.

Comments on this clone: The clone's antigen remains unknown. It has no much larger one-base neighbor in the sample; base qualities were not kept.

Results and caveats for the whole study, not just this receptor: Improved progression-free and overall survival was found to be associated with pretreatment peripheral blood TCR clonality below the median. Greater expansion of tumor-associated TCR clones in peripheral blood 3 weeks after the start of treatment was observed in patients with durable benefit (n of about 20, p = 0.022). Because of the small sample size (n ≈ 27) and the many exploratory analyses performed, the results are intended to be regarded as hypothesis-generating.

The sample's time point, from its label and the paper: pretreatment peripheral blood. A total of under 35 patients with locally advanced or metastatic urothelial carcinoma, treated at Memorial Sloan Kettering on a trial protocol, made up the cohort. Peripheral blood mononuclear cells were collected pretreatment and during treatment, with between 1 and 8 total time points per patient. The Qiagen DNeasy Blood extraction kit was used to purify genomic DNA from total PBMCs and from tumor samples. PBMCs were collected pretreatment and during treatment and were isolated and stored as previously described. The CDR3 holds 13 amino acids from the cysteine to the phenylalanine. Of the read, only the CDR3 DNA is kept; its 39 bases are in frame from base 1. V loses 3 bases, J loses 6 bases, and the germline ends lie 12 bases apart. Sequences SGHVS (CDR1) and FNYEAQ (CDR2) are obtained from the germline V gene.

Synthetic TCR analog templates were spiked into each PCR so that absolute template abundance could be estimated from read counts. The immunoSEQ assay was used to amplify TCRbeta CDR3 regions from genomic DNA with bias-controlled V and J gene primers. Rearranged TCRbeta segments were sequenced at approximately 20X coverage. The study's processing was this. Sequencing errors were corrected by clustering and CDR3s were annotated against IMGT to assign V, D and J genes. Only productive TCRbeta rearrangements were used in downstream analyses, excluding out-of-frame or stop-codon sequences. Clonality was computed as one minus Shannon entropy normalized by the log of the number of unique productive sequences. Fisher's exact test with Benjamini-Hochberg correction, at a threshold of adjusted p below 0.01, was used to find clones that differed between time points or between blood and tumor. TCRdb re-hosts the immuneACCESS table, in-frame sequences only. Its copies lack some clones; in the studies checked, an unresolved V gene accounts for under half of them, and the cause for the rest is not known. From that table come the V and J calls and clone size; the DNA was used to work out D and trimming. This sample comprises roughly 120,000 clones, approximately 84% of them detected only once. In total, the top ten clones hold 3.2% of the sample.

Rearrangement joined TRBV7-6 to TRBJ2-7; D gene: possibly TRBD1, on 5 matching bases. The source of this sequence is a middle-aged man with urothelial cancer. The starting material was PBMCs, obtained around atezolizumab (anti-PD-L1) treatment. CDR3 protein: CASSFQGFGEQYF. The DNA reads TGTGCCAGCAGCTTTCAGGGTTTTGGCGAGCAGTACTTC. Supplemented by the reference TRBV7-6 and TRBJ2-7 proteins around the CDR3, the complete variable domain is GAGVSQSPRYKVTKRGQDVALRCDPISGHVSLYWYRQALGQGPEFLTYFNYEAQQDKSGLPNDRFSAERPEGSISTLTIQRTEQRDSAMYRCASSFQGFGEQYFGPGTRLTVT.